The 2 T cell receptor delta chains below come from one sample, sequenced in a study of γδ T cells in repeated Plasmodium falciparum infection. TCRdb re-analyzed the multiplex PCR reads via CATT. This sample has over 55,000 delta-chain clones, with over 1.5% found just once. Vgamma9/Vdelta2+ and Vdelta2-negative gammadelta T cells were flow-sorted from PBMC for bulk sequencing. Input material: gamma-delta T cells from blood. The receptor set was obtained from a pool of human donors (malaria-infected and uninfected, not separated).

This clone turned up a few times. It is likely a read error: a sequence one base away is far more abundant. Distinct nucleotide sequences in the sample also encode this CDR3. CDR3: CACDTLEYTDKLIF. Here the CDR3 DNA reads TGTGCCTGTGACACCCTAGAGTACACCGATAAACTCATCTTC. J gene calling gave no result, while the V gene is TRDV2. Germline assignment: CDR1 GEAIGNYY and CDR2 EKD. CDR3 length: 14 residues.

A word on this clone: It differs at one base from a far larger clone, so likely a read error. The chain uses TRDV1 and TRDJ1, with 10 positions matching TRDD3. TCRdb records no J gene; here it was assigned by comparing the DNA to germline. CDR3 size: 19 residues. From germline, CDR1 is TSWWSYY and CDR2 QGS. The CDR3 bases are TGCGCTCTTGGGGAACGGTCTTCCGGGGGATACGCTAATCCAAATAAACTCATCTTT. Translating gives CALGERSSGGYANPNKLIF.